These 29 T cell receptor beta chains share one sample of origin, sequenced in a study of Graves' ophthalmopathy and Graves' hyperthyroidism. For repertoire sequencing, the TCR beta CDR3 regions were amplified from RNA transcripts. Investigators did first-round RT-PCR with HTBI primers, then second-round multiplex PCR. In TCRdb, the multiplex PCR reads were re-called with MiXCR into one record per CDR3 protein. The profile covers around 660,000 distinct CDR3 sequences, with under 50% appearing a single time and over 2.5% taken by the ten largest. Sequencing was done on a sample of peripheral blood. The receptors shown here come from an adult man with Graves' ophthalmopathy.

This clonotype was detected ten times or more. The V and J genes are TRBV20-1 and TRBJ1-2; D remains ambiguous. The CDR3 is made up of 13 amino acids. V was cut by 3 bases and J by 8 bases, with 16 bases left in between. Germline V gene lookup returns CDR1 DFQATT and CDR2 SNEGSKA (reference sequence). The CDR3 protein is CSARDRGLGGYTF. CDR3 in DNA: TGCAGTGCTAGGGACCGAGGGCTGGGGGGCTACACCTTC.

The chain employs TRBV5-1 and TRBJ2-7, with 9 bases identical to TRBD1. J gave up 4 bases and V 5 bases, and 10 bases lay outside the gene matches. This CDR3 spans 15 amino acids. The germline V gene has CDR1 SGHRS and CDR2 YFSETQ. CDR3: CASSVGRQGVYEQYF. DNA of the CDR3: TGCGCCAGCAGTGTCGGAAGACAGGGGGTTTACGAGCAGTACTTC.

This clonotype was seen a few times. V and J are TRBV7-2 and TRBJ2-3; D may be TRBD2 (6 bases). Germline V lookup: CDR1 SGHTA, CDR2 FQGNSA. The CDR3 loop spans 16 amino acids. V lost 5 bases, J lost 0 bases, and 15 bases lay in between. CDR3 nucleotides: TGTGCCAGCAGCCAAGATGGGGGGACTAGCACAGATACGCAGTATTTT. It yields the protein CASSQDGGTSTDTQYF. The whole variable domain, remainder taken from reference TRBV7-2 and TRBJ2-3, is GAGVSQSPSNKVTEKGKDVELRCDPISGHTALYWYRQSLGQGLEFLIYFQGNSAPDKSGLPSDRFSAERTGGSVSTLTIQRTQQEDSAVYLCASSQDGGTSTDTQYFGPGTRLTVL.

Remarks on this clonotype: This could be a read error, since a much larger clone is one nucleotide away. Since no conserved phenylalanine or tryptophan closes the CDR3, a read error is the likely cause. V is TRBV11-2 and J is TRBJ2-7; a weak D match, TRBD2 (7 bases). The CDR3 covers 15 residues. CDR1 SGHAT and CDR2 FQNNGV come from the germline V gene. The V and J ends lost 1 base and 4 bases respectively, with 14 bases between them. Written as DNA, the CDR3 is TGTGCCAGCAGCTTAGGCGAGGGAGGGGGTTACGAGCAGTACCTC. Protein: CASSLGEGGGYEQYL.

The chain has TRBV7-9 and TRBJ1-2; D may be TRBD1 (6 bases). CDR1 SEHNR and CDR2 FQNEAQ come from the germline V gene (reference sequence). The CDR3 contains 16 residues. V lost 5 bases and J 4 bases, leaving 20 bases between the germline ends. The CDR3 reads CASSQESRQVGYGYTF. The CDR3 DNA reads TGTGCCAGCAGCCAAGAATCCAGACAGGTGGGCTATGGCTACACCTTC.

This clonotype was counted at least ten times. A much larger clone sits a single nucleotide away, making a read error possible. This chain connects TRBV29-1 to TRBJ1-1; D is possibly TRBD1 (5 bases). The CDR3 length is 14 residues. Trimming stripped 6 bases from V and 4 bases from J, with 18 bases between. CDR1 is SQVTM and CDR2 is ANQGSEA in the germline V gene. CDR3 sequence reads: CSVKLGVQSTEAFF. The CDR3 DNA is TGCAGCGTGAAGTTGGGGGTACAGAGCACTGAAGCTTTCTTT.

This clonotype was seen repeatedly, ten times or more. This sequence joins TRBV19 and TRBJ2-7; possibly TRBD2 for D (5 bases). Deletions cut 10 bases from V and 1 base from J, with 11 bases between. Germline CDR1 reads LNHDA; CDR2 reads SQIVND (reference sequence). The CDR3 has 12 amino acids. The CDR3 DNA reads TGTGCCACCCTGAGCGGTTCCTACGAGCAGTACTTC. Its protein is CATLSGSYEQYF.

This clonotype was observed a few times. J is TRBJ1-1 and V is TRBV5-6; TRBD1 matches at 7 bases. The V segment lost 3 bases and the J segment 3 bases; nucleotides outside the gene matches: 5. The CDR3 loop spans 14 amino acids. Looked up from germline, CDR1 is SGHDT and CDR2 is YYEEEE. Here the CDR3 reads CASSWGRGHTEAFF. The CDR3 bases are TGTGCCAGCAGCTGGGGGAGGGGGCACACTGAAGCTTTCTTT.

The chain links TRBV25-1 to TRBJ2-7; D remains unclear. V lost 2 bases, J lost 4 bases, and 9 bases lay in between. The germline CDR1 and CDR2 sequences are MGHDK and SYGVNS. The CDR3 is made up of 13 amino acids. CDR3 residues: CASSEGERYEQYF. The CDR3 DNA sequence: TGTGCCAGCAGTGAAGGAGAAAGGTACGAGCAGTACTTC.

The gene calls are TRBV29-1 and TRBJ1-2; 9 positions agree with TRBD1. Germline lookup yields CDR1 SQVTM and CDR2 ANQGSEA. This CDR3 region has 12 residues. J gave up 6 bases and V 4 bases, and 3 bases lay outside the gene matches. The CDR3 protein is CSVGQGGDGYTF. The CDR3 coding sequence is TGCAGCGTTGGACAGGGGGGCGATGGCTACACCTTC.

This clonotype has ten or more counts. The chain joins TRBV7-6 to TRBJ1-1; the match to TRBD1 covers 9 bases. The CDR3 covers 14 residues. Per the germline V gene, CDR1 is SGHVS and CDR2 is FNYEAQ. The V segment lost 5 bases and the J segment 5 bases; nucleotides outside the gene matches: 6. CDR3 sequence (DNA): TGTGCCAGCAGCCCACAGGGGGCTGGGACTGAAGCTTTCTTT. It yields the protein CASSPQGAGTEAFF.

This clonotype was observed at least ten times. The genes are TRBV20-1 and TRBJ2-7; no clear D gene. The CDR3 loop spans 15 amino acids. Germline V CDR1 and CDR2: DFQATT, SNEGSKA (reference sequence). V was pared by 3 bases and J by 0 bases, with 15 bases between. Here the CDR3 DNA reads TGCAGTGCTAGTAGTCCAGTGCTAGGCTCCTACGAGCAGTACTTC. Protein sequence: CSASSPVLGSYEQYF.

This clonotype was counted between two and nine times. V gene TRBV2 combines with J gene TRBJ2-7; 7 nucleotides agree with TRBD1. This CDR3 is built from 14 residues. Losses at the gene ends were 5 bases for V and 3 bases for J; bases not matched to a gene: 7. Germline CDR1 and CDR2: SNHLY and FYNNEI. CDR3 bases: TGTGCCAGCAGTCGACAGGGCATACTCTACGAGCAGTACTTC. Amino acid sequence: CASSRQGILYEQYF.

This clonotype was recorded at least ten times. The chain has TRBV20-1 and TRBJ1-5, with D perhaps TRBD1 (5 bases). The CDR3 has 14 amino acids. CDR1 is DFQATT and CDR2 is SNEGSKA in the germline V gene (reference sequence). V gave up 3 bases and J gave up 4 bases, with 13 bases separating them. CDR3 in DNA: TGCAGTGCTAGCAATATCAACAGGAATCAGCCCCAGCATTTT. It translates to CSASNINRNQPQHF.

The rearrangement uses TRBV7-8 and TRBJ1-1; D is undetermined. This CDR3 region has 16 residues. Trimming cost V 6 bases and J 1 base, with 18 bases left between them. From germline, CDR1 is SGHVS and CDR2 FQNEAQ. CDR3 sequence (DNA): TGTGCCAGCAGTCCAAAGTTGTCCCATACGAACACTGAAGCTTTCTTT. Protein sequence: CASSPKLSHTNTEAFF.

There are a few counts of this clonotype. The CDR3 DNA is TGTGCCAGCAGCTTATACAGGGAAGGCCGAAGCAATCAGCCCCAGCATTTT. It is translated as CASSLYREGRSNQPQHF. The V and J genes are TRBV7-2 and TRBJ1-5, with D possibly being TRBD1 (6 bases). Trimming stripped 2 bases from V and 1 base from J, with 15 bases between. CDR1 and CDR2 (germline): SGHTA, FQGNSA. The CDR3 has 17 residues.

This clonotype was observed a single time. The chain recombines TRBV4-1 with TRBJ2-7; D might be TRBD1 or TRBD2, each matching 5 bases. CDR1 and CDR2 (germline): MGHRA, YSYEKL. The length of the CDR3 is 15 residues. Deletions cut 1 base from V and 4 bases from J, with 14 bases between. In DNA form, the CDR3 reads TGCGCCAGCAGCCAAGGGGGCGAGGGGCGGTACGAGCAGTACTTC. Translation gives CASSQGGEGRYEQYF.

This clonotype was counted at least ten times. The chain uses TRBV20-1 and TRBJ1-1; TRBD1 aligns across 11 bases. Germline V gene lookup returns CDR1 DFQATT and CDR2 SNEGSKA (reference sequence). V was pared by 5 bases and J by 4 bases, with 6 bases of the junction left unmatched. The CDR3 runs 14 residues. CDR3: CSAFSGTGGTEAFF. CDR3 nucleotide sequence: TGCAGTGCTTTTAGCGGGACAGGGGGCACTGAAGCTTTCTTT.

The V gene is TRBV5-1, the J gene TRBJ1-3; a weak D match, TRBD1 (5 bases). The CDR3 has 15 residues. V was cut by 4 bases and J by 4 bases, with 15 bases left in between. Germline V gene data show CDR1 as SGHRS and CDR2 as YFSETQ. The CDR3 bases are TGCGCCAGCAGCGCCGCAGGGAGTTCGGGAAACACCATATATTTT. It codes for CASSAAGSSGNTIYF.

With regard to this clonotype: Being one base from a much bigger clone, this may be a read error. The chain combines TRBV5-1 with TRBJ2-7; D is possibly TRBD2 (5 bases). The CDR3 sequence is 14 residues long. Germline loops: CDR1 SGHRS, CDR2 YFSETQ. CDR3 loop: CTSSLDPGSYEQYF. The CDR3 nucleotides read TGCACCAGCAGCTTGGACCCGGGGTCCTACGAGCAGTACTTC.

This clonotype was observed many times. The rearrangement uses TRBV12-3 or TRBV12-4 and TRBJ2-7; perhaps TRBD2 as D (7 bases). The CDR3 runs to 15 residues. V gave up 6 bases and J gave up 1 base, with 16 bases separating them. The CDR3 DNA follows: TGTGCCAGCAGCCTCACGGGGGGCCCGTCCTACGAGCAGTACTTC. Residues: CASSLTGGPSYEQYF.

This clonotype was observed many times. The genes are TRBV19 and TRBJ2-7, with D possibly TRBD1 on 5 matching bases. The CDR3 runs to 14 residues. The germline gives CDR1 LNHDA, CDR2 SQIVND (reference sequence). V was shortened by 3 bases and J by 4 bases, with 13 bases between the two germline ends. CDR3 loop: CASSIGQAAYEQYF. Written as DNA, the CDR3 is TGTGCCAGTAGTATCGGACAAGCTGCATACGAGCAGTACTTC.

This clonotype turned up a few times. J is TRBJ1-5 and V is TRBV2; 7 bases map to TRBD1. Trimming took 5 bases from V and 4 from J; bases not matched to a gene: 8. Germline loops: CDR1 SNHLY, CDR2 FYNNEI. The CDR3 spans 15 residues. The CDR3 loop reads CASSPLSQGNQPQHF. The CDR3 DNA is TGTGCCAGCAGTCCTTTGTCACAGGGGAATCAGCCCCAGCATTTT.

The CDR3 loop reads CASSYSDGSNQPQHF. CDR3 coding DNA: TGTGCCAGCAGTTACTCTGACGGTAGCAATCAGCCCCAGCATTTT. The rearrangement joins TRBV6-6 to TRBJ1-5, with D hard to call. Germline V gives CDR1 MNHNY, CDR2 SVGAGI (reference sequence). The CDR3 runs to 15 residues. Trimming pared 0 bases from V and 0 bases from J, leaving 6 bases between.

Concerning this clonotype: Just one base apart from a much larger clone, this may be a read error. J is TRBJ1-6 and V is TRBV2; the D gene is possibly TRBD1 (5 bases). Trimming took 5 bases from V and 3 from J, leaving 14 bases between them. Germline assignment: CDR1 SNHLY and CDR2 FYNNEI. CDR3 size: 16 residues. The chain's CDR3 is CASSLSGTDYNSPLHF. DNA for the CDR3: TGTGCCAGCAGTTTATCTGGGACGGACTATAATTCACCCCTCCACTTT.

This clonotype has ten or more counts. This chain links TRBV25-1 with TRBJ2-3; the match to TRBD1 covers 7 bases. The CDR3 is 14 residues long. V dropped 4 bases and J dropped 4; count of bases not matched to a gene: 5. CDR1 is MGHDK and CDR2 is SYGVNS in the germline V gene. The CDR3 is CASSGTTGPDTQYF. Written as DNA, the CDR3 is TGTGCCAGCAGTGGGACGACAGGGCCAGATACGCAGTATTTT.

CDR3 nucleotide sequence: TGTGCCAGCGGCAGGGAGGTCGTGACTAGCGGGGCTCAAGAGACCCAGTACTTC. Protein sequence: CASGREVVTSGAQETQYF. The chain links TRBV7-6 to TRBJ2-5; 11 bases agree with TRBD2. Germline loops: CDR1 SGHVS, CDR2 FNYEAQ. Trimming took 8 bases from V and 2 from J; bases not matched to a gene: 16. The CDR3 sequence is 18 residues long.

This clonotype was detected only a few times. The chain links TRBV19 to TRBJ2-5, with D possibly matching TRBD2 (6 bases). Trimming cost V 6 bases and J 7 bases, with 12 bases left between them. Germline-derived CDR1 and CDR2 are LNHDA and SQIVND (reference sequence). This CDR3 contains 12 residues. The CDR3 region is CASREAEGTQYF. In DNA form, the CDR3 reads TGTGCCAGTAGAGAGGCGGAGGGGACCCAGTACTTC.

This clonotype was observed a handful of times. This chain connects TRBV11-2 to TRBJ2-7; 11 bases are shared with TRBD2. J lost 2 bases, V lost 5 bases, and 5 bases had no gene match. This CDR3 has 15 amino acids. The germline CDR1 and CDR2 sequences are SGHAT and FQNNGV. The chain's CDR3 is CASSDPSGGPYEQYF. CDR3 coding DNA: TGTGCCAGCAGCGACCCTAGCGGGGGGCCCTACGAGCAGTACTTC.